The 30 T cell receptor beta chains presented below share a single source sample, sequenced in a study of molecular identifiers for immune sequencing clone quantification. Each CDR3 protein is one row after TCRdb ran MiXCR on the PCR reads. Of about 640,000 distinct CDR3 sequences detected, approximately 20% appear once; the ten largest clones hold 0.85% to 0.9%. The specimen was naive CD8+ T cells from blood, with Jurkat cell RNA spiked in. Subset indicated: FACS-sorted CD8+CD4-CCR7+CD45RA+ naive T cells. The receptors were sampled from a human donor in good health. Some libraries in this study had Jurkat cell RNA spiked in.

This clonotype was recorded many times. The J gene is TRBJ2-4, the V gene TRBV20-1; D perhaps matches TRBD2 (6 bases). Germline V gene sequence: CDR1 DFQATT, CDR2 SNEGSKA (reference sequence). The CDR3 runs 14 residues. The germline V and J ends were trimmed by 0 bases and 4 bases, with 10 bases remaining between them. The DNA for the CDR3 is TGCAGTGCTAGAGAACCCGCGGGAAAAAACATTCAGTACTTC. Protein: CSAREPAGKNIQYF.

About this clonotype: Just one base apart from a much larger clone, this may be a read error. V gene TRBV5-3 combines with J gene TRBJ2-5, with TRBD1 matching over 9 bases. TRBV5-3 is identified as an open reading frame with a role that is uncertain. This CDR3 comprises 16 residues. DNA of the CDR3: TGTGCCAGCAGCTTGGCCTGGGACAGGGCCCGAGAGACCCAGTACTTC. It yields the protein CASSLAWDRARETQYF.

The chain uses TRBV7-9 and TRBJ2-7; D possibly corresponds to TRBD2 (6 bases). Trimming left V 5 bases short and J 5 bases short, with 22 bases between. The germline gives CDR1 SEHNR, CDR2 FQNEAQ (reference sequence). This CDR3 has 16 residues. The CDR3 DNA sequence: TGTGCCAGCAGCCCCCCCGGGGGTAGGGGATTTAACGAGCAGTACTTC. The encoded protein is CASSPPGGRGFNEQYF. Variable domain in full (rest from reference TRBV7-9 and TRBJ2-7): DTGVSQNPRHKITKRGQNVTFRCDPISEHNRLYWYRQTLGQGPEFLTYFQNEAQLEKSRLLSDRFSAERPKGSFSTLEIQRTEQGDSAMYLCASSPPGGRGFNEQYFGPGTRLTVT.

The genes are TRBV20-1 and TRBJ2-7; D call uncertain. V was pared by 0 bases and J by 1 base, with 10 bases between. The CDR3 has 14 amino acids. From germline, CDR1 is DFQATT and CDR2 SNEGSKA (reference sequence). In nucleotides, the CDR3 is TGCAGTGCTAGAGATCTTTACGGATCCTACGAGCAGTACTTC. It encodes CSARDLYGSYEQYF.

The V gene is TRBV12-3 or TRBV12-4, the J gene TRBJ2-7; D is possibly TRBD2 (5 bases). The CDR3 totals 14 residues. The V gene lost 1 base and the J gene lost 7 bases, with 14 bases spanning the gap. This CDR3 reads CASSLETIPGEQYF. The CDR3 bases are TGTGCCAGCAGTTTAGAGACCATCCCGGGGGAGCAGTACTTC.

This clonotype was seen repeatedly, ten times or more. The chain combines TRBV5-6 with TRBJ2-1; D may correspond to TRBD1 or TRBD2 (5 bases each). The CDR3 runs 16 residues. Germline lookup yields CDR1 SGHDT and CDR2 YYEEEE. Trimming shortened V by 4 bases and J by 0 bases, and 14 bases separated the two germline ends. DNA for the CDR3: TGTGCCAGCAGCACGGGACCCGCGATCTCCTACAATGAGCAGTTCTTC. It translates to CASSTGPAISYNEQFF.

The gene calls are TRBV6-5 and TRBJ1-1, with unresolved D. Trimming took off 0 bases at V and 3 bases at J, with 11 bases between the two ends. The CDR3 spans 15 residues. CDR1 is MNHEY, CDR2 SVGAGI, per germline. The CDR3: CASSYSTPRYTEAFF. CDR3 DNA sequence: TGTGCCAGCAGTTACTCGACACCCCGGTACACTGAAGCTTTCTTT.

A word on this clonotype: This clone may be a read error of a much larger clone one base away. The conserved final phenylalanine or tryptophan is absent from the CDR3, which likely points to a read error. This sequence joins TRBV9 and TRBJ1-4; D remains unclear. Trimming removed 3 bases from V and 0 bases from J, with 9 bases in between. CDR3 length: 15 residues. The germline gives CDR1 SGDLS, CDR2 YYNGEE. CDR3 nucleotide sequence: TGTGCCAGCAGCGGAAGACACGCAACTAATGAAAAACTGTTTTCT. This codes for CASSGRHATNEKLFS.

This clonotype has just a few counts. The chain links TRBV6-2 or TRBV6-3 to TRBJ2-1; 12 nucleotides align to TRBD1. Germline assignment: CDR1 MNHEY and CDR2 SVGEGT. The CDR3 extends over 15 amino acids. The J segment lost 8 bases and the V segment lost 6 bases, leaving 8 bases of the junction unmatched. This CDR3 reads CASSTGTGGFDEQFF. CDR3 DNA: TGTGCCAGCAGCACCGGGACAGGGGGCTTTGATGAGCAGTTCTTC.

The rearrangement joins TRBV28 to TRBJ1-2; 9 bases align to TRBD1. Unmatched junction bases numbered 9, after V lost 2 bases and J lost 8 bases. Per germline, CDR1 MDHEN and CDR2 SYDVKM. The CDR3 extends over 15 amino acids. CDR3 amino acids: CASSLREQGAVGYTF. The CDR3 nucleotides read TGTGCCAGCAGTTTACGGGAACAGGGGGCTGTAGGCTACACCTTC.

A remark on this clonotype: With a much larger clone just one base away, this may be a read error. The chain combines TRBV6-5 with TRBJ1-1, with 9 nucleotides matching TRBD1. The CDR3 is made up of 17 amino acids. From germline, CDR1 is MNHEY and CDR2 SVGAGI. J was trimmed by 4 bases and V by 8 bases; bases with no gene match: 17. The CDR3 loop reads CASGDPTRGTGSTEAFF. The CDR3 nucleotides are TGTGCCAGCGGTGATCCTACCCGGGGGACAGGGAGCACTGAAGCTTTCTTT.

In its sample, this clonotype was seen a few times. This chain joins TRBV30 and TRBJ2-7, with 8 nucleotides matching TRBD1. This CDR3 has 12 amino acids. With 4 bases clipped from V and 7 bases from J, the junction kept 6 bases outside the gene matches. In germline, CDR1 is GTSNPN, CDR2 SVGIG (reference sequence). The CDR3 coding sequence is TGTGCCTGGATTGAGTGGACAGGGGAGCAGTACTTC. Amino acid sequence: CAWIEWTGEQYF.

This clonotype was found many times. Germline and junction disagree at one end, which may indicate a read error. The gene calls are TRBV4-1 and TRBJ1-1; D possibly corresponds to TRBD1 (6 bases). This CDR3 spans 15 amino acids. The germline V gene has CDR1 MGHRA and CDR2 YSYEKL. The CDR3 coding sequence is TGCGCCAGCAGCCAAGTGAACAGGGAGAACGCTGAAGCTTTCTTT. Protein sequence: CASSQVNRENAEAFF.

In its sample, this clonotype was seen a few times. This may be a read error: a much more frequent sequence differs by one nucleotide. The V and J genes are TRBV9 and TRBJ2-7; no definite D call. The CDR3 extends over 15 amino acids. V dropped 7 bases and J dropped 3 bases, with 20 bases sitting between them. The germline gives CDR1 SGDLS, CDR2 YYNGEE. As DNA, the CDR3 is TGTGCCAGCGGCTCCGGGCGACTGCCGCTCTACGAGCAGTACTTC. Amino acid sequence: CASGSGRLPLYEQYF.

In its sample, this clonotype was seen many times. The J gene is TRBJ2-1, the V gene TRBV6-5; D perhaps matches TRBD2 (6 bases). V lost 0 bases and J 7 bases, leaving 7 bases between the germline ends. Germline CDR1 is MNHEY and CDR2 is SVGAGI. The CDR3 length is 13 residues. The CDR3 protein is CASSYSRGNEQFF. The CDR3 DNA sequence: TGTGCCAGCAGTTACTCGCGGGGTAATGAGCAGTTCTTC.

This clonotype was found many times. The CDR3 DNA follows: TGTGCCAGCAGTTTAACCACAGGGGGAGGGGAAAAACTGTTTTTT. Its protein product is CASSLTTGGGEKLFF. The V and J genes are TRBV28 and TRBJ1-4; 8 nucleotides agree with TRBD1. V lost 2 bases to trimming and J lost 8 bases; unmatched junction nucleotides: 7. CDR1 and CDR2 (germline): MDHEN, SYDVKM. This CDR3 has 15 amino acids. Full variable domain (remainder filled in from reference TRBV28 and TRBJ1-4): DVKVTQSSRYLVKRTGEKVFLECVQDMDHENMFWYRQDPGLGLRLIYFSYDVKMKEKGDIPEGYSVSREKKERFSLILESASTNQTSMYLCASSLTTGGGEKLFFGSGTQLSVL.

CDR3 protein: CASSILQGTGELFF. CDR3 nucleotides: TGTGCCAGTAGTATCCTCCAAGGAACCGGGGAGCTGTTTTTT. This chain uses TRBV19 with TRBJ2-2; D is ambiguous. Germline V CDR1 and CDR2: LNHDA, SQIVND (reference sequence). This CDR3 is 14 amino acids long. V was shortened by 3 bases and J by 5 bases, with 10 bases between the two germline ends.

Turning to this clonotype: Being one base from a much bigger clone, this may be a read error. V gene TRBV6-6 combines with J gene TRBJ1-1; D not resolved. The CDR3 spans 13 residues. The V gene's germline CDR1 is MNHNY and CDR2 SVGAGI (reference sequence). The CDR3 DNA sequence: TGTGCCAGCGGTTACGAGGGTTCCACTGAAGCTTTCTTT. It codes for CASGYEGSTEAFF.

This clonotype was counted many times. This chain joins TRBV5-6 and TRBJ1-4; tentative D call: TRBD1 (5 bases). This CDR3 comprises 17 residues. Germline loops: CDR1 SGHDT, CDR2 YYEEEE. The V gene lost 4 bases and the J gene lost 1 base, with 17 bases spanning the gap. The CDR3 loop is CASSLIGTSETNEKLFF. As DNA, the CDR3 is TGTGCCAGCAGCCTAATTGGGACTTCTGAAACTAATGAAAAACTGTTTTTT.

CDR3 DNA: TGTGCAAGTCGCCCTTGGGGGGTTTCAGAAGAAAAACTGTTTTTT. This gives the protein CASRPWGVSEEKLFF. The genes are TRBV12-2 and TRBJ1-4; TRBD1 is the table's D call, not checked against the DNA. TRBV12-2 is shown as a pseudogene. This CDR3 has 15 amino acids.

This clonotype was counted between two and nine times. The chain has TRBV6-5 and TRBJ2-2; no definite D call. The germline V gene encodes CDR1 MNHEY and CDR2 SVGAGI. The CDR3 consists of 14 residues. Trimming removed 8 bases at V and 2 bases at J, with 12 bases between. CDR3: CASDTGPNTGELFF. The CDR3 nucleotides are TGTGCCAGCGATACCGGGCCCAACACCGGGGAGCTGTTTTTT.

The sample holds many counts of this clonotype. The V and J genes are TRBV2 and TRBJ2-7; D ambiguous. Germline CDR1 and CDR2: SNHLY and FYNNEI. Trimming cost V 7 bases and J 4 bases, with 14 bases left between them. The CDR3 is made up of 13 amino acids. The chain's CDR3 is CASTENKWYEQYF. In DNA, the CDR3 is TGTGCCAGCACCGAGAATAAATGGTACGAGCAGTACTTC.

This clonotype has a count of ten or more. The V call is TRBV6-2 or TRBV6-3, the J call TRBJ1-1; no firm D call. The V gene lost 3 bases and the J gene lost 5 bases, with 7 bases spanning the gap. Germline CDR1 is MNHEY and CDR2 is SVGEGT. The CDR3 totals 12 residues. The CDR3 nucleotides are TGTGCCAGCAGTTATTATCGGACTGAAGCTTTCTTT. It is translated as CASSYYRTEAFF.

This clonotype was observed a few times. This chain links TRBV4-3 with TRBJ2-1, with D hard to call. CDR1 and CDR2 (germline): LGHNA, YSLEER. V lost 5 bases and J lost 3, with 8 bases in between. There are 13 residues in the CDR3. The CDR3 DNA reads TGCGCCAGCAGCTCCATGAACTACAATGAGCAGTTCTTC. Its protein is CASSSMNYNEQFF.

This clonotype was detected many times. The V gene is TRBV5-1, the J gene TRBJ2-7; TRBD2 matches at 7 bases. Germline V gene data show CDR1 as SGHRS and CDR2 as YFSETQ. This CDR3 is 14 amino acids long. V shed 3 bases, J shed 6 bases, and the junction held 9 bases outside the gene matches. In DNA, the CDR3 is TGCGCCAGCAGCTGGGGGGGGAACGTCGGCGAGCAGTACTTC. This codes for CASSWGGNVGEQYF.

In the case of this clonotype: A much larger clone lies a single base off, so this may be a read error. The chain recombines TRBV3-1 with TRBJ2-7; D remains unclear. The CDR3 contains 15 residues. In germline, CDR1 is LGHDT, CDR2 YNNKEL (reference sequence). The V end lost 1 base, the J end lost 2 bases, and 12 bases lay between the germline ends. The chain's CDR3 is CASSQGENSPYEQYF. In DNA, the CDR3 is TGTGCCAGCAGCCAAGGAGAAAACAGCCCCTACGAGCAGTACTTC.

In this sample, this clonotype turned up a few times. This chain joins TRBV9 and TRBJ1-4; TRBD1 might be the D (6 bases). Germline V gene sequence: CDR1 SGDLS, CDR2 YYNGEE. The CDR3 has 15 residues. The germline V and J ends were trimmed by 0 bases and 5 bases, with 11 bases remaining between them. The CDR3 reads CASSVGGGVNEKLFF. DNA for the CDR3: TGTGCCAGCAGCGTAGGAGGGGGTGTCAATGAAAAACTGTTTTTT.

About this clonotype itself: At one end, the junction sequence differs from germline, possibly due to a read error. This chain connects TRBV29-1 to TRBJ2-1; maybe TRBD1 (6 bases). The CDR3 is made up of 15 amino acids. Germline CDR1 SQVTM, CDR2 ANQGSEA. CDR3 protein: CSVEGGTLAYNERFF. The CDR3 DNA sequence: TGCAGCGTTGAAGGGGGGACACTTGCCTACAATGAGCGGTTCTTC.

The table lists this clonotype with many counts. This chain connects TRBV24-1 to TRBJ1-1; D perhaps matches TRBD1 (5 bases). V dropped 4 bases and J dropped 7 bases, with 9 bases sitting between them. In germline, CDR1 is KGHDR, CDR2 SFDVKD. The CDR3 spans 12 residues. The CDR3 region is CATSDRDGEAFF. Written as DNA, the CDR3 is TGTGCCACCAGTGACAGGGATGGTGAAGCTTTCTTT.

This clonotype was detected many times. The chain joins TRBV29-1 to TRBJ2-7; D is unresolved. V lost 4 bases, J lost 1 base, and 11 bases lay in between. Germline values: CDR1 SQVTM, CDR2 ANQGSEA. This CDR3 is built from 13 residues. The CDR3 DNA reads as TGCAGCGTTGGGAGCCCGGTATCCTACGAGCAGTACTTC. It yields the protein CSVGSPVSYEQYF.